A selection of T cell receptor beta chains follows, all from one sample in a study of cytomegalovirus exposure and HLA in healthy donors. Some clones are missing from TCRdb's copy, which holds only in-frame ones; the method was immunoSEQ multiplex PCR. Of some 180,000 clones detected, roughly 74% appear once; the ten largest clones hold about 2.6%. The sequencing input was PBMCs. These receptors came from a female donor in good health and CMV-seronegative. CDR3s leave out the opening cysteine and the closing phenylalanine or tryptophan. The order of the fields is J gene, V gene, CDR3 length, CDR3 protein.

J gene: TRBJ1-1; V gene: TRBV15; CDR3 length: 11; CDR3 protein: AIRPDMNTEAF
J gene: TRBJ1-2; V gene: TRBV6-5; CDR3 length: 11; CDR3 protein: ASKIQGNYGYT
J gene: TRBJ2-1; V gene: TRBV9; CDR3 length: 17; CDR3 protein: ASSPRGTSGGWGYNEQF
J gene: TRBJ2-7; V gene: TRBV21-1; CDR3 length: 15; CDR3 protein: ASTKLEGGFSSYEQY
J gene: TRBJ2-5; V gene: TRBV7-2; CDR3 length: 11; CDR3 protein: ASSSTGEATQY
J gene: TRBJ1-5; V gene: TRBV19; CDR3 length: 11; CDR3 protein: ASSSTDYQPQH
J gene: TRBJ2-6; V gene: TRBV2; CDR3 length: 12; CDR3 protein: ASGGNSGANVLT
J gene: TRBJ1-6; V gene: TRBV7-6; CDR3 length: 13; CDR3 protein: ASSLEAGVDSPLH
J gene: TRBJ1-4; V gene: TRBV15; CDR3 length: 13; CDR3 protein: ATSRAPRGPEKLF
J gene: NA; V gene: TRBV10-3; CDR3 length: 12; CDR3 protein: AIREEGATYEQY
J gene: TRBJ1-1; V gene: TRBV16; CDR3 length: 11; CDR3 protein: ASSQRMNTEAF
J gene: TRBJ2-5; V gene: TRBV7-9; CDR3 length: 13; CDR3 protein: ASSSVIAYEETQY
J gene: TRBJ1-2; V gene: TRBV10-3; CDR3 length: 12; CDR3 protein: AIRDQGAGYGYT
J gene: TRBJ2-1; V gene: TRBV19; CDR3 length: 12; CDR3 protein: ASSRGESYNEQF
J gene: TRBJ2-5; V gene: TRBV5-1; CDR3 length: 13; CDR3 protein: ASSRRTSGQETQY